The present T cell receptor beta chain was sequenced within a study of long-term antiretroviral therapy in people with HIV. Study conclusions and caveats: Clones that had undergone expansion before ART dominated the repertoire at all time points. ART adherence, viral resistance and therapy changes went undocumented.

The sample holds one count of this clone. The antigen remains undetermined. It was version v3.0 of the immunoSEQ assay that was run at survey level. Data came from immunoSEQ multiplex PCR; TCRdb stores just in-frame clones and leaves some out. The data hold about 28,000 clones, with 84% observed a single time. Trimming removed 3 bases at V and 5 bases at J, with 8 bases between. The CDR3 runs 12 residues. Germline V gene data show CDR1 as SGHDT and CDR2 as YYEEEE. The input for sequencing was unsorted PBMCs, taken 0.4 years after starting antiretroviral therapy. The sequence came from a man aged 18 to 35 with HIV. V is TRBV5-6 and J is TRBJ2-5; possible D gene TRBD1, 5 bases. CDR3 DNA sequence: TGTGCCAGCAGCTACGCAGGGGAGACCCAGTACTTC. Its translation: CASSYAGETQYF.